This TCR beta chain is drawn from a study of T cell responses to AZD1222 COVID-19 vaccine. TCRdb keeps only in-frame clones here, not all; method: immunoSEQ multiplex PCR. This table holds about 42,000 clones, around 89% found once. Study-wide results and limits: Without day 14 samples, only post-peak T cell repertoires were studied. Nearly half of spike-specific TCRs reportedly target variant regions that are unmutated in the B.1.351 and B.1.1.7 variants.

Pooling covered second doses at about 4 or about 12 weeks. Notes on this clone: Its antigen is not identified. Other DNA sequences in this specimen translate into the identical CDR3.

The CDR3 spans 15 residues. CDR1 is SGHRS, CDR2 YFSETQ, per germline. The V and J ends lost 0 bases and 2 bases, in that order; junction bases with no gene match: 4. This sequence was found in an adult who received the AZD1222 COVID-19 vaccine. V is TRBV5-1 and J is TRBJ2-5, with 7 bases aligning to TRBD1. Sequences were derived from peripheral blood, sampled 28 days after the second AZD1222 dose. This CDR3 reads CASSLGDSGQETQYF. The CDR3 nucleotides are TGCGCCAGCAGCTTGGGGGACAGCGGACAAGAGACCCAGTACTTC.